The 17 T cell receptor beta chains below were found in one sample sequenced in a study of blood T cell repertoires in COVID-19. Profiling relied on immunoSEQ multiplex PCR, and the TCRdb table lists in-frame clones only, not all of them. The data hold some 140,000 clones, with approximately 86% observed a single time. The sequenced sample was peripheral blood. The receptors were gathered from a man aged 55 to 69 with COVID-19, enrolled during active disease.

The rearrangement joins TRBV5-4 to TRBJ2-7; possible D gene TRBD2, 6 bases. Germline CDR1 reads SGHNT; CDR2 reads YYREEE (reference sequence). This CDR3 region has 13 residues. Between the trimmed V and J ends, which lost 4 bases and 4 bases, there was a span of 12 bases. CDR3 loop: CASSVGLTYEQYF. The CDR3 region has the DNA TGTGCCAGCAGCGTCGGACTAACTTACGAGCAGTACTTC.

As for this clone: Other DNA sequences from this sample encode an identical CDR3 as well. The J gene is TRBJ1-5, the V gene TRBV3-1 (or the pseudogene TRBV3-2); 8 nucleotides match TRBD1. The CDR3 runs 15 residues. Per the germline V gene, CDR1 is LGHDT and CDR2 is YNNKEL (reference sequence). V dropped 3 bases and J dropped 2; count of bases not matched to a gene: 3. The CDR3 region is CASSHGTGGNQPQHF. The CDR3 DNA reads as TGTGCCAGCAGCCACGGGACAGGAGGCAATCAGCCCCAGCATTTT.

This chain uses TRBV5-1 with TRBJ1-2; 9 nucleotides line up with TRBD1. The CDR3 totals 15 residues. Germline CDR1 SGHRS, CDR2 YFSETQ. Trimming at V came to 5 bases and at J to 4 bases, leaving 9 bases not matched to a gene. The CDR3 spells CASRPGTGLFYGYTF. The CDR3 DNA sequence: TGCGCCAGCAGACCCGGGACAGGGTTGTTCTATGGCTACACCTTC.

Written as DNA, the CDR3 is TGTGCCAGCAGTTTATCAGGGAGGGGGAATCAGCCCCAGCATTTT. Protein sequence: CASSLSGRGNQPQHF. The J gene is TRBJ1-5, the V gene TRBV27, with a weak D call TRBD1 (6 bases). The V end lost 0 bases, the J end lost 4 bases, and 10 bases lay between the germline ends. CDR1 and CDR2 (germline): MNHEY, SMNVEV (reference sequence). The CDR3 contains 15 residues.

This clone appeared once. The chain combines TRBV6-5 with TRBJ1-4; D remains unclear. This CDR3 region has 15 residues. Germline lookup yields CDR1 MNHEY and CDR2 SVGAGI. V shed 6 bases and J shed 8 bases, with 19 bases lying between them. Written as DNA, the CDR3 is TGTGCCAGCAGAAGTTTGGGCCCGGGGAACGAAAAACTGTTTTTT. Amino acids: CASRSLGPGNEKLFF.

The V gene is TRBV3-1 (or the pseudogene TRBV3-2), the J gene TRBJ1-2, with a weak D call TRBD1 (6 bases). This CDR3 contains 12 residues. Germline V gene data show CDR1 as LGHDT and CDR2 as YNNKEL (reference sequence). V shed 8 bases and J shed 3 bases, with 10 bases lying between them. In DNA form, the CDR3 reads TGTGCCAGCTCGAGGGGGTACTATGGCTACACCTTC. Residues: CASSRGYYGYTF.

The gene calls are TRBV9 and TRBJ2-3, with 12 bases that match TRBD2. V shed 3 bases and J 6 bases; nucleotides not matched to a gene: 5. The CDR3 consists of 15 residues. The germline gives CDR1 SGDLS, CDR2 YYNGEE. As DNA, the CDR3 is TGTGCCAGCAGCGCCGGGACTAGCGGGTCGGATACGCAGTATTTT. Its translation: CASSAGTSGSDTQYF.

This chain links TRBV4-3 with TRBJ2-3; 9 bases align to TRBD1. Germline lookup yields CDR1 LGHNA and CDR2 YSLEER. The CDR3 loop spans 15 amino acids. V lost 4 bases, J lost 3 bases, and 5 bases stayed unmatched. The CDR3 DNA reads TGCGCCAGCAGCCTACAGGGGGCAGGTACAGATACGCAGTATTTT. Its translation: CASSLQGAGTDTQYF.

The genes are TRBV12-3 or TRBV12-4 and TRBJ2-2; a weak D match, TRBD2 (6 bases). The V and J ends lost 5 bases and 6 bases respectively, with 10 bases between them. This CDR3 spans 13 amino acids. CDR3 amino acids: CASSQDYSGELFF. The CDR3 bases are TGTGCCAGCAGTCAGGACTATTCCGGGGAGCTGTTTTTT.

The V call is TRBV25-1, the J call TRBJ2-1, with TRBD2 matching over 15 bases. Germline V CDR1 and CDR2: MGHDK, SYGVNS. The CDR3 is 18 residues long. V lost 2 bases, J lost 6 bases, and 8 bases stayed unmatched. In nucleotides, the CDR3 is TGTGCCAGCAGTGAACTAGGACTAGCGGGAGGGTGGGGCAATGAGCAGTTCTTC. Its translation: CASSELGLAGGWGNEQFF.

J is TRBJ2-3 and V is TRBV6-5; 8 bases agree with TRBD2. CDR3 length equals 16 residues. Germline CDR1 MNHEY, CDR2 SVGAGI. Germline trimming cut 3 bases from V and 0 bases from J; bases unmatched to any gene: 5. In nucleotides, the CDR3 is TGTGCCAGCAGTTATCAGGCTAGCGGGAGCACAGATACGCAGTATTTT. Its translation is CASSYQASGSTDTQYF.

V usage is TRBV7-2 and J usage is TRBJ1-4; unclear D gene. The CDR3 has 14 residues. Trimming took 2 bases from V and 3 from J, leaving 7 bases between them. Germline CDR1 SGHTA, CDR2 FQGNSA. CDR3 loop: CASSLFVSNEKLFF. As DNA, the CDR3 is TGTGCCAGCAGCTTATTTGTCTCTAATGAAAAACTGTTTTTT. Using reference TRBV7-2 and TRBJ1-4 for the parts outside the CDR3, the full variable domain is GAGVSQSPSNKVTEKGKDVELRCDPISGHTALYWYRQSLGQGLEFLIYFQGNSAPDKSGLPSDRFSAERTGGSVSTLTIQRTQQEDSAVYLCASSLFVSNEKLFFGSGTQLSVL.

The gene calls are TRBV5-5 and TRBJ2-5, with 8 bases matching TRBD1. Looked up from germline, CDR1 is SGHKS and CDR2 is YYEKEE (reference sequence). The CDR3 totals 13 residues. V gave up 3 bases and J gave up 4 bases; unmatched junction bases: 2. In DNA form, the CDR3 reads TGTGCCAGCAGCTCGACAGGGGCAGAGACCCAGTACTTC. It encodes CASSSTGAETQYF.

The chain links TRBV7-2 to TRBJ1-1; TRBD1 matches at 9 bases. Trimming at V came to 3 bases and at J to 1 base, leaving 12 bases not matched to a gene. Germline loops: CDR1 SGHTA, CDR2 FQGNSA. This CDR3 contains 18 residues. The CDR3 loop reads CASSFGYGQGISNTEAFF. The CDR3 coding sequence is TGTGCCAGCAGCTTTGGATACGGACAGGGGATATCGAACACTGAAGCTTTCTTT.

This clone was seen only once. V usage is TRBV7-9 and J usage is TRBJ1-1; perhaps TRBD1 as D (6 bases). Trimming stripped 3 bases from V and 6 bases from J, with 14 bases between. The germline CDR1 and CDR2 sequences are SEHNR and FQNEAQ (reference sequence). The CDR3 is 14 amino acids. CDR3 nucleotide sequence: TGTGCCAGCAGCTTGGACAGTACTTCTTCTGAAGCTTTCTTT. Its protein is CASSLDSTSSEAFF.

This clone was observed once. This chain joins TRBV7-2 and TRBJ1-5, with 7 bases aligning to TRBD1. V was pared by 2 bases and J by 4 bases, with 5 bases of the junction left unmatched. Germline loops: CDR1 SGHTA, CDR2 FQGNSA. There are 15 residues in the CDR3. CDR3 DNA sequence: TGTGCCAGCAGCTTACAGGACAGGACGAATCAGCCCCAGCATTTT. Protein: CASSLQDRTNQPQHF.

The sample holds one count of this clone. CDR3 DNA sequence: TGTGCCAGCAGTGAGACAGTGTTAAGCTCCTACGAGCAGTACTTC. This translates into CASSETVLSSYEQYF. This chain joins TRBV25-1 and TRBJ2-7, with D possibly being TRBD1 (5 bases). The CDR3 sequence is 15 residues long. V shed 3 bases and J shed 0 bases, with 12 bases lying between them. CDR1 is MGHDK and CDR2 is SYGVNS in the germline V gene.